These 26 T cell receptor beta chains were sequenced from one sample in a study of blood T cells in healthy people across ages. Next came a second PCR, run for about 6 to 11 cycles, which used a sample-barcoded 5' primer along with a J-beta primer mix. MiXCR, run by TCRdb on the 5' RACE reads, gives a single entry per CDR3 protein. Of roughly 550,000 distinct CDR3 sequences listed, 24% are singletons. This sample was shared with a second study, whose subject was T cells of mothers and their children.

The sequenced material came from blood. All receptors derive from a boy aged 5-17 years in good health.

The chain recombines TRBV21-1 with TRBJ1-6; the D call of TRBD1 is as the table states it, not checked on the DNA. TRBV21-1 is described as a pseudogene. The CDR3 is 18 residues long. The CDR3, as DNA: TGTGCCAGCAGCAAAGCGGCTCCCCCCGGGACGGGAAATTCACCCCTCCACTTT. Encoded protein: CASSKAAPPGTGNSPLHF.

The chain employs TRBV29-1 and TRBJ1-1; 7 nucleotides line up with TRBD1. Per germline, CDR1 SQVTM and CDR2 ANQGSEA. J lost 8 bases, V lost 2 bases, and 8 bases had no gene match. This CDR3 region has 13 residues. The CDR3 sequence is CSVESLTGIEAFF. For the CDR3, the DNA is TGCAGCGTTGAATCCTTGACAGGGATCGAAGCTTTCTTT.

This sequence joins TRBV7-9 and TRBJ2-3, with TRBD2 matching over 11 bases. This CDR3 has 17 residues. CDR1 SEHNR and CDR2 FQNEAQ come from the germline V gene (reference sequence). The trim removed 3 bases at V and 2 bases at J, leaving 7 bases unmatched. This chain's CDR3 is CASSLGLAGGPTDTQYF. The CDR3 DNA follows: TGTGCCAGCAGCTTGGGCCTAGCGGGAGGCCCCACAGATACGCAGTATTTT.

This chain uses TRBV29-1 with TRBJ2-7, with 9 bases aligning to TRBD1. The length of the CDR3 is 13 residues. V was clipped by 0 bases and J by 6 bases; unmatched bases: 3. Germline V CDR1 and CDR2: SQVTM, ANQGSEA. CDR3 sequence: CSVEDNRGPEQYF. Written as DNA, the CDR3 is TGCAGCGTTGAAGATAACAGGGGGCCCGAGCAGTACTTC.

This clonotype was found a few times. The rearrangement joins TRBV7-3 to TRBJ2-5; TRBD1 matches at 9 bases. Trimming cost V 4 bases and J 3 bases; bases outside gene matches: 3. The length of the CDR3 is 14 residues. The germline V gene has CDR1 SGHTA and CDR2 FQGTGA. The CDR3 protein is CASSSTGGEETQYF. Here the CDR3 DNA reads TGTGCCAGCAGCTCCACAGGGGGCGAAGAGACCCAGTACTTC.

Comment on this clonotype: The junction departs from the called germline gene at one end, perhaps through a read error. This rearrangement joins TRBV7-9 to TRBJ2-5; perhaps TRBD1 as D (5 bases). CDR3 size: 15 residues. Germline V gene data show CDR1 as SEHNR and CDR2 as FQNEAQ (reference sequence). The CDR3 sequence: CAGSPSTAQRETQYF. Written as DNA, the CDR3 is TGTGCCGGCAGCCCCTCGACAGCCCAACGGGAGACCCAGTACTTC.

The V gene is TRBV2, the J gene TRBJ1-1; D perhaps matches TRBD1 (6 bases). CDR3 length: 13 residues. V shed 8 bases and J shed 1 base, with 11 bases lying between them. Germline loops: CDR1 SNHLY, CDR2 FYNNEI. This chain's CDR3 is CASAGQANTEAFF. The CDR3 coding sequence is TGTGCCAGCGCGGGACAAGCGAACACTGAAGCTTTCTTT.

This clonotype was observed a handful of times. V gene TRBV12-3 or TRBV12-4 combines with J gene TRBJ2-7; TRBD1 aligns across 8 bases. CDR3 length equals 15 residues. V shed 3 bases, J shed 5 bases, and the junction held 9 bases outside the gene matches. Written as DNA, the CDR3 is TGTGCCAGCAGTTTCGTTCCAGGGGGCGTTGACGAGCAGTACTTC. Encoded protein: CASSFVPGGVDEQYF.

This clonotype was seen only a few times. CDR3 region: CASSASGTVSYEQYF. The CDR3 coding sequence is TGTGCCAGCAGCGCCTCCGGGACAGTCTCCTACGAGCAGTACTTC. The chain recombines TRBV7-2 with TRBJ2-7; 7 positions agree with TRBD1. CDR1 is SGHTA, CDR2 FQGNSA, per germline. Losses at the gene ends were 5 bases for V and 0 bases for J; bases not matched to a gene: 7. This CDR3 has 15 amino acids.

The rearrangement links TRBV21-1 to TRBJ2-1; the table's TRBD2 call for D was not verified on the DNA. TRBV21-1 is a known pseudogene. This CDR3 has 17 residues. This CDR3 is CASSSDSGTSGENEQFF. The CDR3 nucleotides are TGTGCCAGCAGCAGCGACTCGGGAACTAGCGGGGAAAATGAGCAGTTCTTC.

J is TRBJ2-7 and V is TRBV7-9, with 7 bases fitting TRBD2. Germline CDR1 reads SEHNR; CDR2 reads FQNEAQ (reference sequence). Trimming at V came to 4 bases and at J to 0 bases, leaving 0 bases not matched to a gene. The CDR3 consists of 13 residues. The CDR3 sequence: CASSWDYSYEQYF. CDR3 DNA sequence: TGTGCCAGCAGCTGGGACTACTCCTACGAGCAGTACTTC.

The J gene is TRBJ2-7, the V gene TRBV4-3, with TRBD2 matching over 7 bases. The V gene's germline CDR1 is LGHNA and CDR2 YSLEER. The CDR3 has 15 residues. V dropped 0 bases and J dropped 3; count of bases not matched to a gene: 5. CDR3 loop: CASSQDRDYFYEQYF. CDR3 in DNA: TGCGCCAGCAGCCAAGACAGGGACTACTTCTACGAGCAGTACTTC.

The gene calls are TRBV7-9 and TRBJ2-4; no firm D call. Germline CDR1 reads SEHNR; CDR2 reads FQNEAQ (reference sequence). V was clipped by 5 bases and J by 5 bases, with 7 bases between them. This CDR3 has 12 residues. CDR3 loop: CASSRGENIQYF. The DNA for the CDR3 is TGTGCCAGCAGCCGCGGAGAAAACATTCAGTACTTC.

The sample holds a few counts of this clonotype. The chain joins TRBV5-1 to TRBJ2-3; TRBD1 might be the D (5 bases). With 4 bases removed from V and 4 bases from J, the gap between germline ends came to 13 bases. This CDR3 is 14 amino acids long. The germline V gene encodes CDR1 SGHRS and CDR2 YFSETQ. CDR3 loop: CASSLQGTSDTQYF. CDR3 nucleotide sequence: TGCGCCAGCAGCCTCCAGGGTACTTCAGATACGCAGTATTTT.

This clonotype was detected only a few times. This chain links TRBV24-1 with TRBJ2-7; a possible D gene is TRBD2 (6 bases). The CDR3 runs to 11 residues. Trimming pared 4 bases from V and 6 bases from J, leaving 6 bases between. Per the germline V gene, CDR1 is KGHDR and CDR2 is SFDVKD. The CDR3 region is CATSEGGEQYF. The CDR3 region has the DNA TGTGCCACCAGTGAGGGGGGCGAGCAGTACTTC.

This clonotype was counted only a few times. The chain uses TRBV4-3 and TRBJ2-5; perhaps TRBD2 as D (6 bases). The J call may be incorrect, as the DNA end agrees better with TRBJ2-7. In germline, CDR1 is LGHNA, CDR2 YSLEER. The CDR3 covers 17 residues. The DNA for the CDR3 is TGCGCCAGCAGCCCGGAGGGGATTAATCCGAGCTCCTACGAGCAGTACTTC. This encodes CASSPEGINPSSYEQYF.

V and J are TRBV4-3 and TRBJ2-5; D perhaps matches TRBD2 (6 bases). The J call may be faulty, since TRBJ2-1 better matches the DNA end. CDR3 length: 15 amino acids. Germline lookup yields CDR1 LGHNA and CDR2 YSLEER. CDR3 sequence: CASSQAFAGYNEQFF. The CDR3, as DNA: TGCGCCAGCAGCCAAGCGTTTGCGGGGTACAATGAGCAGTTCTTC.

The CDR3 loop reads CASRSQDYGYTF. The CDR3, as DNA: TGTGCCAGCAGATCACAGGACTATGGCTACACCTTC. J is TRBJ1-2 and V is TRBV6-6; the D gene is possibly TRBD1 (5 bases). Germline V gene lookup returns CDR1 MNHNY and CDR2 SVGAGI (reference sequence). The CDR3 covers 12 residues. V lost 6 bases, J lost 3 bases, and 8 bases lay in between.

The J gene is TRBJ2-7, the V gene TRBV6-2 or TRBV6-3; 7 nucleotides line up with TRBD2. With 2 bases clipped from V and 4 bases from J, the junction kept 5 bases outside the gene matches. The CDR3 consists of 14 residues. The V gene's germline CDR1 is MNHEY and CDR2 SVGEGT. The CDR3 is CASSYGAGVYEQYF. In DNA, the CDR3 is TGTGCCAGCAGTTACGGGGCGGGAGTTTACGAGCAGTACTTC.

This clonotype has at least ten counts. The chain combines TRBV6-2 or TRBV6-3 with TRBJ2-7, with 10 nucleotides matching TRBD2. V was clipped by 2 bases and J by 1 base; unmatched bases: 2. Germline V CDR1 and CDR2: MNHEY, SVGEGT. This CDR3 contains 15 residues. CDR3 loop: CASSYELAGSYEQYF. The DNA for the CDR3 is TGTGCCAGCAGTTACGAACTAGCGGGGTCCTACGAGCAGTACTTC.

The chain recombines TRBV7-2 with TRBJ2-5, with D maybe TRBD2 (5 bases). The CDR3 extends over 14 amino acids. The V and J ends lost 5 bases and 9 bases respectively, with 19 bases between them. The germline gives CDR1 SGHTA, CDR2 FQGNSA. The CDR3 sequence is CASSPLPAGEAQYF. CDR3 sequence (DNA): TGTGCCAGCAGCCCCCTCCCGGCGGGTGAGGCCCAGTACTTC.

This clonotype has a count of ten or more. V gene TRBV29-1 combines with J gene TRBJ2-3; 10 bases map to TRBD1. The CDR3 has 14 residues. The germline gives CDR1 SQVTM, CDR2 ANQGSEA. V lost 7 bases to trimming and J lost 6 bases; unmatched junction nucleotides: 10. The CDR3 nucleotides are TGCAGCGCGGGGGGGACAGGGGTTTGGGATACGCAGTATTTT. Its protein is CSAGGTGVWDTQYF.

A single count supports this clonotype. The gene calls are TRBV28 and TRBJ2-3; 8 bases are shared with TRBD2. V lost 7 bases to trimming and J lost 4 bases; unmatched junction nucleotides: 7. The CDR3 spans 14 residues. CDR1 MDHEN and CDR2 SYDVKM come from the germline V gene. CDR3 sequence reads: CASTKRGLSDTQYF. The CDR3 region has the DNA TGTGCCAGCACCAAGCGGGGGTTATCAGATACGCAGTATTTT.

This clonotype occurred a few times. This sequence joins TRBV7-9 and TRBJ2-7, with TRBD2 identical over 8 bases. V lost 5 bases and J lost 5; bases outside the gene matches: 11. Looked up from germline, CDR1 is SEHNR and CDR2 is FQNEAQ (reference sequence). CDR3 size: 15 residues. CDR3 nucleotides: TGTGCCAGCAGCCTTGCTAGCGGGCCTCCTGACGAGCAGTACTTC. Translation gives CASSLASGPPDEQYF.

The rearrangement uses TRBV6-6 and TRBJ2-7; 10 bases match TRBD1. CDR3 length: 14 amino acids. The V gene's germline CDR1 is MNHNY and CDR2 SVGAGI (reference sequence). With V trimmed by 7 bases and J by 6 bases, 9 bases remained unmatched. CDR3 nucleotide sequence: TGTGCCAGCAAAACAGACAGGGGGCCGACCGAGCAGTACTTC. This encodes CASKTDRGPTEQYF.

This clonotype was seen a handful of times. The CDR3 DNA reads TGTGCCAGCAGTGACTCGTCAGAGACCCAGTACTTC. Translated: CASSDSSETQYF. V is TRBV6-4 and J is TRBJ2-5; no firm D call. Germline V gene sequence: CDR1 MRHNA, CDR2 SNTAGT. The CDR3 is 12 residues long. Trimming stripped 0 bases from V and 4 bases from J, with 3 bases between.